These T cell receptor beta chains were read from a single sample in a study of spatial heterogeneity in lung cancer. TCRdb reprocessed the 5' RACE reads via MiXCR and lists one record per CDR3 protein. The sample holds about 5,700 distinct CDR3 sequences, about 15% seen once. Sequences were derived from lung tumor tissue, sampled at surgery. Source of these receptors: a male donor with early-stage non-small cell lung cancer. Both conserved end residues are part of each CDR3. A D gene is named only where the DNA matches it firmly. Size is omitted from some rows. Given values are once, few, many or a class for expanded clones.

clone_size	v_call	d_call	j_call	cdr3_aa	cdr3_nt
few	TRBV6-2/TRBV6-3	TRBD1	TRBJ1-1	CASRSRQGAKMYTEAFF	TGTGCCAGCAGGTCCCGACAGGGGGCGAAAATGTACACTGAAGCTTTCTTT
medium-sized	TRBV4-2	TRBD2	TRBJ2-7	CASSQERAGTYEQYF	TGTGCCAGCAGCCAAGAAAGAGCGGGAACCTACGAGCAGTACTTC
medium-sized	TRBV6-2/TRBV6-3	NA	TRBJ1-2	CASRPHENYGYTF	TGTGCCAGCAGACCTCACGAGAACTATGGCTACACCTTC
medium-sized	TRBV9	TRBD2	TRBJ2-1	CASSIGTSGSSYNEQFF	TGTGCCAGCAGCATTGGGACTAGCGGGAGCTCCTACAATGAGCAGTTCTTC
medium-sized	TRBV19	NA	TRBJ1-4	CASSGTAPNEKLFF	TGTGCCAGTAGTGGGACGGCCCCTAATGAAAAACTGTTTTTT
medium-sized	TRBV23-1	NA	TRBJ1-1	CASSHSAPGHVYLNTEAFF	TGCGCCAGCAGTCATTCCGCGCCGGGACACGTGTACCTGAACACTGAAGCTTTCTTT
medium-sized	TRBV3-1	NA	TRBJ1-5	CASSKDYSNQPQHF	TGTGCCAGCAGTAAAGACTATAGCAATCAGCCCCAGCATTTT
medium-sized	TRBV9	NA	TRBJ2-2	CASSPRGADTGELFF	TGTGCCAGCAGCCCGCGTGGGGCGGACACCGGGGAGCTGTTTTTT
medium-sized	TRBV5-4	NA	TRBJ1-3	CASSATYGNTIYF	TGTGCCAGCAGCGCCACTTACGGAAACACCATATATTTT
medium-sized	TRBV18	NA	TRBJ2-1	CASSAGEDNEQFF	TGTGCCAGCTCCGCTGGGGAGGACAATGAGCAGTTCTTC
large	TRBV9	TRBD1	TRBJ1-5	CASSAGGRNQPQHF	TGTGCCAGCAGCGCAGGGGGCAGGAATCAGCCCCAGCATTTT
medium-sized	TRBV28	NA	TRBJ2-6	CASSLSGVGANVLTF	TGTGCCAGCAGTTTATCAGGAGTCGGGGCCAACGTCCTGACTTTC
medium-sized	TRBV4-1	TRBD2	TRBJ2-7	CASSQEAGVYEQYF	TGCGCCAGCAGCCAAGAAGCGGGAGTGTACGAGCAGTACTTC
NA	TRBV20-1	NA	TRBJ2-5	CSARDLTSRETQYF	TGCAGTGCTAGAGATCTGACGAGCCGGGAGACCCAGTACTTC
NA	TRBV4-3	TRBD2	TRBJ2-5	CASSQLSGNRETQYF	TGCGCCAGCAGCCAACTCAGCGGGAATAGGGAGACCCAGTACTTC
many	TRBV12-3/TRBV12-4	TRBD2	TRBJ2-3	CASSLGVAGGSTDTQYF	TGTGCCAGCAGTTTAGGGGTAGCGGGGGGTAGCACAGATACGCAGTATTTT
medium-sized	TRBV7-6	NA	TRBJ1-1	CASSSGQVMNTEAFF	TGTGCCAGCAGCTCCGGGCAGGTGATGAACACTGAAGCTTTCTTT
once	TRBV20-1	TRBD1	TRBJ1-2	CSARDQRGQEGYTF	TGCAGTGCTAGAGATCAAAGGGGGCAGGAAGGCTACACCTTC
NA	TRBV3-1	NA	TRBJ1-6	CASSQADHSPLHF	TGTGCCAGCAGCCAAGCCGACCATTCACCCCTCCACTTT
NA	TRBV2	TRBD2	TRBJ2-7	CASSGPLAGTYEQYF	TGTGCCAGCAGTGGCCCTTTAGCGGGGACCTACGAGCAGTACTTC
few	TRBV7-2	NA	TRBJ2-7	CASSFLWASYEQYF	TGTGCCAGCAGCTTTCTATGGGCCTCCTACGAGCAGTACTTC
medium-sized	TRBV7-6	TRBD1	TRBJ2-7	CASSSGTGALSYEQYF	TGTGCCAGCAGCTCAGGGACAGGGGCCTTATCCTACGAGCAGTACTTC
NA	TRBV12-3/TRBV12-4	NA	TRBJ2-7	CASSQGREQYF	TGTGCCAGCAGTCAAGGGCGCGAGCAGTACTTC
NA	TRBV29-1	TRBD1	TRBJ1-4	CSVTGEANEKLFF	TGCAGCGTTACAGGGGAGGCTAATGAAAAACTGTTTTTT
NA	TRBV5-4	TRBD1	TRBJ2-2	CASVAGGDTGELFF	TGTGCCAGCGTGGCAGGGGGCGACACCGGGGAGCTGTTTTTT
NA	TRBV9	NA	TRBJ2-1	CASSVRGSNEQFF	TGTGCCAGCAGCGTTCGGGGTAGCAATGAGCAGTTCTTC
few	TRBV21-1	NA	TRBJ2-7	CASSNDTYEQYF	TGTGCCAGCAGCAACGATACCTACGAGCAGTACTTC
medium-sized	TRBV9	NA	TRBJ2-1	CASSPRDNEQFF	TGTGCCAGCAGCCCCAGGGACAATGAGCAGTTCTTC
medium-sized	TRBV10-3	NA	TRBJ2-2	CAITPTNTGELFF	TGTGCCATCACCCCGACCAACACCGGGGAGCTGTTTTTT
few	TRBV11-3	NA	TRBJ2-3	CASSLGPTAQYF	TGTGCCAGCAGCTTAGGGCCGACGGCGCAGTATTTT
many	TRBV5-1	NA	TRBJ1-1	CASSFKAGDPNTEAFF	TGCGCCAGCAGCTTCAAGGCGGGGGACCCGAACACTGAAGCTTTCTTT
medium-sized	TRBV2	NA	TRBJ1-5	CASRLDISNQPQHF	TGTGCCAGCAGATTAGACATTAGCAATCAGCCCCAGCATTTT
many	TRBV6-2/TRBV6-3	NA	TRBJ2-1	CASRGGGGGSGTNNEQFF	TGTGCCAGCAGGGGAGGGGGCGGAGGTAGCGGGACCAACAATGAGCAGTTCTTC
medium-sized	TRBV4-2	TRBD2	TRBJ2-7	CASSLRPGTSGPGSAYEQYF	TGTGCCAGCAGCCTTCGACCCGGGACTAGCGGTCCAGGGTCCGCCTACGAGCAGTACTTC
medium-sized	TRBV7-6	NA	TRBJ2-5	CASSSSHQETQYF	TGTGCCAGCAGCTCGAGCCACCAAGAGACCCAGTACTTC
medium-sized	TRBV10-3	TRBD1	TRBJ2-5	CAIRLGQGDRETQYF	TGTGCCATCAGACTAGGACAGGGTGATCGGGAGACCCAGTACTTC
large	TRBV9	NA	TRBJ2-2	CASSVGGNANTGELFF	TGTGCCAGCAGCGTAGGCGGAAACGCGAACACCGGGGAGCTGTTTTTT
medium-sized	TRBV7-9	TRBD2	TRBJ2-1	CASSFPSGGAISNEQFF	TGTGCCAGCAGCTTCCCTAGCGGGGGGGCCATTAGCAATGAGCAGTTCTTC